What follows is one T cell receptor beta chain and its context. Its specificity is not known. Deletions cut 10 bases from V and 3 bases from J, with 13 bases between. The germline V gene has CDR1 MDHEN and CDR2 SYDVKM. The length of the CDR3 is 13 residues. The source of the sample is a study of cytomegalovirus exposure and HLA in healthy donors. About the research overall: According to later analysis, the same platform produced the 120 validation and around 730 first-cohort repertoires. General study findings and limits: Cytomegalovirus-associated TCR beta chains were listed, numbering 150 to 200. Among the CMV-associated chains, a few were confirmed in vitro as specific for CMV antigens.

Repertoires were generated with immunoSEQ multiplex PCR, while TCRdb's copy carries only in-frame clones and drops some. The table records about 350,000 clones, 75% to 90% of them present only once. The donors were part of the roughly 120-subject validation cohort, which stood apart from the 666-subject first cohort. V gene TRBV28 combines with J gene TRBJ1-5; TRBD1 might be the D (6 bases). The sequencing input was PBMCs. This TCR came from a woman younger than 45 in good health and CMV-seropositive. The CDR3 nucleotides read TGTGCCACCACGGACAGCCTCAATCAGCCCCAGCATTTT. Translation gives CATTDSLNQPQHF.